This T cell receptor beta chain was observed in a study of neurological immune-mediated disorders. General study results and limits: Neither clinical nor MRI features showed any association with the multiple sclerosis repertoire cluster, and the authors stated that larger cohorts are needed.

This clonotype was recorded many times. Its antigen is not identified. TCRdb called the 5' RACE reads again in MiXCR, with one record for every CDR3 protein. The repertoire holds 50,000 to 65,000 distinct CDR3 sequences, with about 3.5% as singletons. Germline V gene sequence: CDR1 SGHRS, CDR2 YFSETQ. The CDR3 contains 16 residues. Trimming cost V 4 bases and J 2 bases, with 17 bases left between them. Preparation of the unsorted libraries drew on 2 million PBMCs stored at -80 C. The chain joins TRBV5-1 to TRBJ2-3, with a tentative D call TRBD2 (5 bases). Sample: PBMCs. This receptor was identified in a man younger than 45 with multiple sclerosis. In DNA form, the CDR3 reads TGCGCCAGCAGCACATCCGGGGAGCTTAACACAGATACGCAGTATTTT. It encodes CASSTSGELNTDTQYF.